These 20 T cell receptor beta chains were all obtained from the same sample, sequenced in a study of blood T cell repertoires in COVID-19. This table comes from immunoSEQ multiplex PCR, and its TCRdb copy is limited to in-frame clones, with some not included. Of more than 120,000 clones listed, roughly 84% are singletons. The source material was peripheral blood. Receptors originate from a human donor with acute or convalescent COVID-19. The donor label of this sample is uncertain.

The chain couples TRBV18 to TRBJ2-7, with 7 bases identical to TRBD1. Germline trimming cut 3 bases from V and 4 bases from J; bases unmatched to any gene: 0. Germline V gene lookup returns CDR1 KGHSH and CDR2 LQKENI. The CDR3 is 12 amino acids. The CDR3 protein is CASSPDRYEQYF. As DNA, the CDR3 is TGTGCCAGCTCACCGGACAGGTACGAGCAGTACTTC.

V is TRBV6-2 or TRBV6-3 and J is TRBJ1-6; 8 bases map to TRBD1. V lost 5 bases to trimming and J lost 12 bases; unmatched junction nucleotides: 9. CDR1 MNHEY and CDR2 SVGEGT come from the germline V gene. This CDR3 is built from 14 residues. The CDR3 here is CASSPGQDWRPLHF. In DNA, the CDR3 is TGTGCCAGCAGTCCGGGACAGGACTGGCGACCCCTCCACTTT.

The chain joins TRBV7-2 to TRBJ2-1; TRBD2 matches at 9 bases. CDR3 size: 14 residues. V shed 5 bases, J shed 7 bases, and the junction held 6 bases outside the gene matches. Germline V CDR1 and CDR2: SGHTA, FQGNSA. CDR3 sequence: CASSRLAVRNEQFF. The CDR3 DNA reads TGTGCCAGCAGCAGACTAGCGGTTAGAAATGAGCAGTTCTTC.

J is TRBJ1-2 and V is TRBV30; a weak D match, TRBD1 (6 bases). Trimming stripped 2 bases from V and 2 bases from J, with 15 bases between. The CDR3 is 15 residues long. The germline CDR1 and CDR2 sequences are GTSNPN and SVGIG (reference sequence). CDR3 sequence (DNA): TGTGCCTGGAGTCGAGGGCAGGGGATCAACTATGGCTACACCTTC. This codes for CAWSRGQGINYGYTF. The variable domain in full, with the rest retrieved from reference TRBV30 and TRBJ1-2, is SQTIHQWPATLVQPVGSPLSLECTVEGTSNPNLYWYRQAAGRGLQLLFYSVGIGQISSEVPQNLSASRPQDRQFILSSKKLLLSDSGFYLCAWSRGQGINYGYTFGSGTRLTVV.

The chain has TRBV18 and TRBJ2-2; 8 bases map to TRBD2. Germline CDR1 KGHSH, CDR2 LQKENI. The CDR3 totals 18 residues. The J segment lost 3 bases and the V segment lost 1 base, leaving 10 bases of the junction unmatched. The CDR3 reads CASSPRPRRGADTGELFF. Written as DNA, the CDR3 is TGTGCCAGCTCACCACGTCCACGGCGGGGGGCGGACACCGGGGAGCTGTTTTTT.

J is TRBJ1-2 and V is TRBV5-6, with 9 bases aligning to TRBD1. This CDR3 is 14 amino acids long. Germline V lookup: CDR1 SGHDT, CDR2 YYEEEE. The V and J ends lost 2 bases and 7 bases, in that order; junction bases with no gene match: 6. CDR3 sequence reads: CASSLDRGGRGYTF. The CDR3 DNA sequence: TGTGCCAGCAGCTTAGACAGGGGGGGCCGTGGCTACACCTTC. The variable domain in full, completed from reference TRBV5-6 and TRBJ1-2, reads DAGVTQSPTHLIKTRGQQVTLRCSPKSGHDTVSWYQQALGQGPQFIFQYYEEEERQRGNFPDRFSGHQFPNYSSELNVNALLLGDSALYLCASSLDRGGRGYTFGSGTRLTVV.

J is TRBJ2-3 and V is TRBV18; 8 nucleotides match TRBD1. CDR1 is KGHSH and CDR2 is LQKENI in the germline V gene. CDR3 size: 18 residues. J was trimmed by 1 base and V by 5 bases; bases with no gene match: 14. For the CDR3, the DNA is TGTGCCAGCTCAGCCCGCAAGTCAGGGGGCGACGGCACAGATACGCAGTATTTT. This sequence encodes CASSARKSGGDGTDTQYF. Drawing the rest from reference TRBV18 and TRBJ2-3, the complete variable domain is NAGVMQNPRHLVRRRGQEARLRCSPMKGHSHVYWYRQLPEEGLKFMVYLQKENIIDESGMPKERFSAEFPKEGPSILRIQQVVRGDSAAYFCASSARKSGGDGTDTQYFGPGTRLTVL.

J is TRBJ2-6 and V is TRBV6-9; 9 bases fit TRBD1. Germline CDR1 MNHGY, CDR2 SVAAGI. The CDR3 length is 17 residues. V lost 6 bases, J lost 3 bases, and 9 bases stayed unmatched. The CDR3, as DNA: TGTGCCAGCAGGCCGGGACAGGGTAGATGTGGGGCCAACGTCCTGACTTTC. Translation: CASRPGQGRCGANVLTF.

The chain couples TRBV15 to TRBJ1-5; the D is unclear. V was pared by 8 bases and J by 10 bases, with 18 bases between. The CDR3 loop spans 13 amino acids. Per germline, CDR1 LNHNV and CDR2 YYDKDF (reference sequence). DNA for the CDR3: TGTGCCACCGGAGAGGGCTGGTTATTACCCCAGCATTTT. Amino acids: CATGEGWLLPQHF.

The chain recombines TRBV27 with TRBJ1-5; a weak D match, TRBD1 (6 bases). The length of the CDR3 is 15 residues. Germline CDR1 is MNHEY and CDR2 is SMNVEV (reference sequence). Trimming pared 2 bases from V and 4 bases from J, leaving 12 bases between. CDR3: CASSLQGSKNQPQHF. The CDR3 DNA reads TGTGCCAGCAGTTTACAGGGGTCCAAGAATCAGCCCCAGCATTTT.

The V and J genes are TRBV10-3 and TRBJ2-3, with D possibly matching TRBD1 (7 bases). Trimming cost V 4 bases and J 4 bases, with 18 bases left between them. The germline V gene has CDR1 ENHRY and CDR2 SYGVKD. The CDR3 has 16 residues. The CDR3 sequence: CAISVGGGGPADTQYF. As DNA, the CDR3 is TGTGCCATCAGTGTAGGAGGAGGGGGCCCGGCAGATACGCAGTATTTT.

The rearrangement joins TRBV7-3 to TRBJ1-2; 9 nucleotides align to TRBD1. From germline, CDR1 is SGHTA and CDR2 FQGTGA. This CDR3 region has 15 residues. Unmatched junction bases numbered 6, after V lost 0 bases and J lost 7 bases. CDR3 nucleotide sequence: TGTGCCAGCAGCTTAACCGACAGGGGGTCGGGTGGCTACACCTTC. It specifies CASSLTDRGSGGYTF.

The genes are TRBV28 and TRBJ1-3, with D possibly matching TRBD1 (6 bases). CDR3 length: 18 amino acids. The V and J ends lost 4 bases and 0 bases respectively, with 19 bases between them. Germline V lookup: CDR1 MDHEN, CDR2 SYDVKM. CDR3 sequence (DNA): TGTGCCAGCAGTTGGGGGGGCAGCCTGGGAATCTCTGGAAACACCATATATTTT. Its translation is CASSWGGSLGISGNTIYF. Full variable domain (missing parts from reference TRBV28 and TRBJ1-3): DVKVTQSSRYLVKRTGEKVFLECVQDMDHENMFWYRQDPGLGLRLIYFSYDVKMKEKGDIPEGYSVSREKKERFSLILESASTNQTSMYLCASSWGGSLGISGNTIYFGEGSWLTVV.

V and J are TRBV7-9 and TRBJ1-1; 8 positions match TRBD1. J lost 7 bases, V lost 3 bases, and 4 bases had no gene match. The CDR3 length is 13 residues. The germline gives CDR1 SEHNR, CDR2 FQNEAQ (reference sequence). The CDR3 bases are TGTGCCAGCAGCTTCGCCGACAGGGGTGAAGCTTTCTTT. Translating gives CASSFADRGEAFF.

The chain combines TRBV7-2 with TRBJ2-6; D not resolved. Germline V gene lookup returns CDR1 SGHTA and CDR2 FQGNSA. Between the trimmed V and J ends, which lost 5 bases and 2 bases, there was a span of 10 bases. The CDR3 is made up of 15 amino acids. The CDR3: CASSPTLPGANVLTF. DNA of the CDR3: TGTGCCAGCAGCCCGACACTTCCTGGGGCCAACGTCCTGACTTTC.

The CDR3 reads CASSRSNNYGYTF. In nucleotides, the CDR3 is TGTGCCAGCAGCCGATCTAACAACTATGGCTACACCTTC. The chain recombines TRBV9 with TRBJ1-2, with D hard to call. V lost 4 bases and J 2 bases, leaving 9 bases between the germline ends. Looked up from germline, CDR1 is SGDLS and CDR2 is YYNGEE. This CDR3 has 13 residues. The entire variable domain, with the rest obtained from reference TRBV9 and TRBJ1-2, is as follows: DSGVTQTPKHLITATGQRVTLRCSPRSGDLSVYWYQQSLDQGLQFLIQYYNGEERAKGNILERFSAQQFPDLHSELNLSSLELGDSALYFCASSRSNNYGYTFGSGTRLTVV.

J is TRBJ2-1 and V is TRBV7-2; D unclear. CDR3 length: 16 amino acids. Deletions cut 2 bases from V and 4 bases from J, with 15 bases between. Per germline, CDR1 SGHTA and CDR2 FQGNSA. CDR3 nucleotide sequence: TGTGCCAGCAGCTTATCTGGCTCGCCGGGTTACAATGAGCAGTTCTTC. Its translation: CASSLSGSPGYNEQFF. The variable domain in full, completed from reference TRBV7-2 and TRBJ2-1, reads GAGVSQSPSNKVTEKGKDVELRCDPISGHTALYWYRQSLGQGLEFLIYFQGNSAPDKSGLPSDRFSAERTGGSVSTLTIQRTQQEDSAVYLCASSLSGSPGYNEQFFGPGTRLTVL.

As regards this clone: Different DNA sequences within this sample yield the same CDR3. For the CDR3, the DNA is TGTGCCAGCAGCAAAGGTCAGGTCTCCTACGAGCAGTACGTC. It is translated as CASSKGQVSYEQYV. The chain recombines TRBV21-1 with TRBJ2-7; TRBD1, the D gene given by the table, was not confirmed from the DNA. TRBV21-1 has pseudogene status. The CDR3 spans 14 residues.

This chain connects TRBV24-1 to TRBJ2-1; 7 nucleotides line up with TRBD2. The germline CDR1 and CDR2 sequences are KGHDR and SFDVKD. CDR3 size: 15 residues. Germline trimming cut 3 bases from V and 4 bases from J; bases unmatched to any gene: 5. CDR3 coding DNA: TGTGCCACCAGTGATGCGGGAGCCCCTTACAATGAGCAGTTCTTC. As protein: CATSDAGAPYNEQFF.

The chain uses TRBV2 and TRBJ1-3; D is perhaps TRBD1 (5 bases). This CDR3 has 17 residues. With 1 base removed from V and 3 bases from J, the gap between germline ends came to 16 bases. The V gene's germline CDR1 is SNHLY and CDR2 FYNNEI. The CDR3 sequence is CASSEEGQGGDGNTIYF. The CDR3 DNA is TGTGCCAGCAGTGAAGAAGGGCAGGGTGGAGATGGAAACACCATATATTTT.